This T cell receptor (beta chain) was sequenced for a study of T-cell memory formation after mild COVID-19. TCRdb recomputed calls from the 5' RACE reads with MiXCR, one row per CDR3 protein. The sample consists of 200,000 to 300,000 distinct CDR3 sequences, about 16% of them appearing once. This clonotype was seen more than once but under ten times. V was clipped by 3 bases and J by 9 bases; unmatched bases: 9. This CDR3 region has 15 residues. The germline V gene has CDR1 MNHEY and CDR2 SVGAGI. Material for sequencing was PBMCs or a T cell subset sorted from them (not recorded which). The receptor's source is an adult woman who had mild COVID-19 (a few samples of this study predate the infection). Cell type and time point are not known. This chain uses TRBV6-5 with TRBJ2-1, with 9 bases aligning to TRBD2. CDR3 coding DNA: TGTGCCAGCAGTTATATCGGCGGGGGGGTGCGTGAGCAGTTCTTC. It translates to CASSYIGGGVREQFF.